Following are 14 T cell receptor beta chains from one sample sequenced in a study of control samples from healthy donors and cancer patients. TCRdb keeps only in-frame clones here, not all; method: immunoSEQ multiplex PCR. There are around 80,000 clones in the sample; 91% occur only once, and under 20% lies in the top ten. Sequencing was done on a sample of blood. These receptors were taken from a man aged 45-60 years in good health.

This clone was recorded a few times. The rearrangement links TRBV28 to TRBJ1-1; a possible D gene is TRBD1 (6 bases). V lost 8 bases and J 0 bases, leaving 13 bases between the germline ends. Germline lookup yields CDR1 MDHEN and CDR2 SYDVKM. The CDR3 covers 14 residues. CDR3 coding DNA: TGTGCCAGCGCACCAGGGGCCATGAACACTGAAGCTTTCTTT. The encoded protein is CASAPGAMNTEAFF.

The chain links TRBV13 to TRBJ2-7; the D is unclear. In germline, CDR1 is PRHDT, CDR2 FYEKMQ (reference sequence). The CDR3 sequence is 14 residues long. The V end was cut by 4 bases, the J end by 3 bases, with 13 bases between. In nucleotides, the CDR3 is TGTGCCAGCAGCTCTAAATTACACTACTACGAGCAGTACTTC. It codes for CASSSKLHYYEQYF.

J is TRBJ1-1 and V is TRBV6-6; 7 nucleotides match TRBD1. Germline V gene data show CDR1 as MNHNY and CDR2 as SVGAGI (reference sequence). J gave up 1 base and V 5 bases, and 4 bases lay outside the gene matches. The CDR3 is made up of 14 amino acids. The DNA of the CDR3 is TGTGCCAGCAGTGGCAGACAGGGGAACACTGAAGCTTTCTTT. Translated, it gives CASSGRQGNTEAFF.

The chain has TRBV5-5 and TRBJ1-5; TRBD1 is a possible D gene (6 bases). V lost 4 bases and J 4 bases, leaving 15 bases between the germline ends. This CDR3 region has 15 residues. Germline V gene data show CDR1 as SGHKS and CDR2 as YYEKEE (reference sequence). The CDR3 region is CASSPRGGFNQPQHF. CDR3 nucleotide sequence: TGTGCCAGCAGCCCTAGGGGGGGTTTTAATCAGCCCCAGCATTTT.

The chain recombines TRBV19 with TRBJ1-3, with D possibly being TRBD1 (6 bases). Germline lookup yields CDR1 LNHDA and CDR2 SQIVND (reference sequence). The V and J ends lost 6 bases and 0 bases respectively, with 15 bases between them. There are 16 residues in the CDR3. The CDR3 spells CASRGARGISGNTIYF. CDR3 DNA: TGTGCCAGTAGGGGGGCCCGGGGGATCTCTGGAAACACCATATATTTT.

The chain joins TRBV5-1 to TRBJ1-5; D is undetermined. Between the trimmed V and J ends, which lost 0 bases and 9 bases, there was a span of 10 bases. Germline lookup yields CDR1 SGHRS and CDR2 YFSETQ. The CDR3 is made up of 13 amino acids. CDR3 nucleotide sequence: TGCGCCAGCAGCTTGGCCGGGCTGGGGCCCCAGCATTTT. It specifies CASSLAGLGPQHF.

J is TRBJ1-2 and V is TRBV24-1; a weak D match, TRBD1 (6 bases). Germline V gene sequence: CDR1 KGHDR, CDR2 SFDVKD. The CDR3 has 14 residues. Trimming left V 3 bases short and J 6 bases short, with 13 bases between. The CDR3 is CATSDPTGTNGYTF. The CDR3 bases are TGTGCCACCAGTGATCCCACAGGGACTAATGGCTACACCTTC.

V is TRBV5-1 and J is TRBJ1-4, with D perhaps TRBD1 (5 bases). The CDR3 is made up of 14 amino acids. The germline CDR1 and CDR2 sequences are SGHRS and YFSETQ. V lost 3 bases and J 2 bases, leaving 8 bases between the germline ends. The CDR3 DNA follows: TGCGCCAGCAGCTACCGGGACACTAATGAAAAACTGTTTTTT. Protein product: CASSYRDTNEKLFF.

The gene calls are TRBV12-3 or TRBV12-4 and TRBJ1-3; perhaps TRBD1 as D (6 bases). V was pared by 1 base and J by 7 bases, with 8 bases between. The CDR3 totals 13 residues. This chain's CDR3 is CASSLGRGNTIYF. The CDR3 nucleotides read TGTGCCAGCAGTTTAGGGAGGGGGAACACCATATATTTT.

This chain links TRBV6-5 with TRBJ1-5; unclear D gene. The V end lost 4 bases, the J end lost 13 bases, and 14 bases lay between the germline ends. The CDR3 consists of 12 residues. CDR1 is MNHEY, CDR2 SVGAGI, per germline. CDR3 sequence (DNA): TGTGCCAGCAGTTCCTATCCTTACCTACAGCATTTT. As protein: CASSSYPYLQHF.

The V call is TRBV11-2, the J call TRBJ1-4, with D maybe TRBD1 (5 bases). From germline, CDR1 is SGHAT and CDR2 FQNNGV. The CDR3 has 15 residues. V lost 0 bases and J lost 4, with 9 bases in between. The CDR3 nucleotides read TGTGCCAGCAGCTTAGATAGCCAGGGTAATGAAAAACTGTTTTTT. It translates to CASSLDSQGNEKLFF.

The rearrangement joins TRBV19 to TRBJ1-5, with D unresolved. Per germline, CDR1 LNHDA and CDR2 SQIVND (reference sequence). V was pared by 3 bases and J by 3 bases, with 9 bases between. The length of the CDR3 is 14 residues. CDR3 sequence reads: CASSIQSSNQPQHF. The CDR3 nucleotides are TGTGCCAGTAGTATTCAAAGCTCCAATCAGCCCCAGCATTTT.

CDR3 sequence (DNA): TGTGCCAGCAGTGACTTCCGACAGGGCAAACTGTTTTTT. Its protein product is CASSDFRQGKLFF. V and J are TRBV25-1 and TRBJ1-4; 7 positions agree with TRBD1. The CDR3 has 13 residues. Per germline, CDR1 MGHDK and CDR2 SYGVNS. V shed 3 bases, J shed 11 bases, and the junction held 6 bases outside the gene matches.

This chain connects TRBV7-2 to TRBJ1-1; D not certain. V lost 4 bases and J lost 5, with 14 bases in between. This CDR3 has 14 amino acids. Germline assignment: CDR1 SGHTA and CDR2 FQGNSA. CDR3 DNA: TGTGCCAGCAGCTCGCCTGGGAGTCGGACTGAAGCTTTCTTT. This codes for CASSSPGSRTEAFF.